The clone carrying this T cell receptor (beta chain) was found many times. The sample originates from a study of identical twins. Germline CDR1 reads KGHSH; CDR2 reads LQKENI. With 3 bases clipped from V and 5 bases from J, the junction kept 3 bases outside the gene matches. The CDR3 runs to 15 residues. Donors were all healthy Caucasians. TCRdb reprocessed the 5' RACE reads with MiXCR, giving one entry per CDR3 protein. Altogether 300,000 to 400,000 distinct CDR3 sequences are present, approximately 8.7% being singletons, with the ten largest covering under 10%. Input material: naive T cells sorted from blood. The source of this sequence is a woman in her 50s in good health. The chain joins TRBV18 to TRBJ2-1; 11 bases line up with TRBD2. The CDR3 DNA is TGTGCCAGCTCACCTCTAGCGGGAGGAAACAATGAGCAGTTCTTC. This translates into CASSPLAGGNNEQFF.